A single sample is the source of the 2 T cell receptor beta chains below, sequenced in a study of blood T cell repertoires in COVID-19 (dated by TCRdb to about 2020). Libraries were made using the immunoSEQ multiplex PCR assay. This immuneACCESS table, as held by TCRdb, lists in-frame sequences with V and J called but not all clones. Of the missing ones, under half trace to an unresolved V gene in checked studies; the others have no known cause. The sample records under 400,000 clones, almost 90% of which are singletons. The ten largest clones capture 2.5% to 3.5% of the sample. The source material was peripheral blood. These receptors were collected from a woman younger than 45 with COVID-19, enrolled during active disease.

This clone has only one observation. J is TRBJ2-1 and V is TRBV2; 10 nucleotides align to TRBD2. Germline trimming cut 6 bases from V and 7 bases from J; bases unmatched to any gene: 9. Germline V lookup: CDR1 SNHLY, CDR2 FYNNEI. This CDR3 contains 15 residues. CDR3 DNA sequence: TGTGCCAGCAGCCCTCTAGCGGGAGTTGCTAATGAGCAGTTCTTC. It translates to CASSPLAGVANEQFF. The whole variable domain, remainder taken from reference TRBV2 and TRBJ2-1, is EPEVTQTPSHQVTQMGQEVILRCVPISNHLYFYWYRQILGQKVEFLVSFYNNEISEKSEIFDDQFSVERPDGSNFTLKIRSTKLEDSAMYFCASSPLAGVANEQFFGPGTRLTVL.

V usage is TRBV27 and J usage is TRBJ1-1, with D tentatively TRBD1 (5 bases). There are 13 residues in the CDR3. Trimming removed 5 bases from V and 5 bases from J, with 12 bases in between. In germline, CDR1 is MNHEY, CDR2 SMNVEV (reference sequence). The CDR3 region is CASSVTDETEAFF. CDR3 DNA: TGTGCCAGCAGTGTGACAGATGAGACTGAAGCTTTCTTT.